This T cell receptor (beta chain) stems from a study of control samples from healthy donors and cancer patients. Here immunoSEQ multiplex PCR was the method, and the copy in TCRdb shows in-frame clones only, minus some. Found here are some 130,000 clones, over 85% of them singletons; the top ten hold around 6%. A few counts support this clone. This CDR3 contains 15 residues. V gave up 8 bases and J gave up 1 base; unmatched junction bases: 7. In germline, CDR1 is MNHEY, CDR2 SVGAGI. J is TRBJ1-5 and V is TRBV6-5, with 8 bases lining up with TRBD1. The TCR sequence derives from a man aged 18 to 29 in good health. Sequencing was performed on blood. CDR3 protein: CASGTGTGSNQPQHF. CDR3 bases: TGTGCCAGCGGAACCGGGACAGGCAGCAATCAGCCCCAGCATTTT.